These 6 T cell receptor beta chains came from one sample sequenced in a study of cytomegalovirus exposure and HLA in healthy donors (dated 2017 in TCRdb). The method was the immunoSEQ multiplex PCR assay. The multiplex PCR relied on a mix of 60 forward primers for TCR Vbeta segments and 13 reverse primers for TCR Jbeta segments. Entries here come from immuneACCESS through TCRdb and include only in-frame sequences with V and J called. Some clones fail to appear in such tables; in the studies checked, an unresolved V gene covers under half of the shortfall, and the cause of the remainder is unknown. The table for this sample lists roughly 110,000 clones; around 80% of them were counted only once. Approximately 2.4% of the sample rests with the top ten. The sample was PBMCs. The receptors were sampled from a man aged 40-55 years in good health and CMV-seronegative.

This sequence joins TRBV6-5 and TRBJ1-6; D is ambiguous. V was clipped by 4 bases and J by 7 bases, with 11 bases between them. Germline-derived CDR1 and CDR2 are MNHEY and SVGAGI. CDR3 size: 14 residues. The CDR3 sequence: CASSSGIRNSPLHF. The DNA for the CDR3 is TGTGCCAGCAGTTCGGGGATAAGAAATTCACCCCTCCACTTT.

The chain uses TRBV10-3 and TRBJ1-1; TRBD1 might be the D (6 bases). Trimming took off 4 bases at V and 3 bases at J, with 12 bases between the two ends. The CDR3 totals 14 residues. Germline V gives CDR1 ENHRY, CDR2 SYGVKD. The CDR3 region has the DNA TGTGCCATCAGTGTGGGGGCAGGGTACACTGAAGCTTTCTTT. This codes for CAISVGAGYTEAFF.

The rearrangement links TRBV5-1 to TRBJ2-4; 11 positions match TRBD1. This CDR3 is 16 amino acids long. CDR1 and CDR2 from the germline V gene are SGHRS and YFSETQ. V shed 0 bases, J shed 9 bases, and the junction held 8 bases outside the gene matches. The DNA of the CDR3 is TGCGCCAGCAGCTTGGCAGGGGACAGGGGGACGGGCATTCAGTACTTC. Protein product: CASSLAGDRGTGIQYF.

The rearrangement links TRBV5-4 to TRBJ1-2, with D possibly being TRBD1 (6 bases). Trimming removed 4 bases at V and 2 bases at J, with 18 bases between. Looked up from germline, CDR1 is SGHNT and CDR2 is YYREEE (reference sequence). The CDR3 extends over 16 amino acids. The CDR3 here is CASSASLADRNYGYTF. For the CDR3, the DNA is TGTGCCAGCAGCGCATCCCTCGCCGACAGGAACTATGGCTACACCTTC.

CDR3 DNA: TGTGCCAGCAGCCAGGACACGGGAGTTTACGAGCAGTACTTC. Translation gives CASSQDTGVYEQYF. The rearrangement links TRBV5-5 to TRBJ2-7; tentative D call: TRBD2 (6 bases). The CDR3 length is 14 residues. CDR1 SGHKS and CDR2 YYEKEE come from the germline V gene (reference sequence). Trimming took off 4 bases at V and 4 bases at J, with 15 bases between the two ends.

This sequence joins TRBV7-2 and TRBJ1-5; D possibly corresponds to TRBD1 (5 bases). This CDR3 is 14 amino acids long. In germline, CDR1 is SGHTA, CDR2 FQGNSA. The V end lost 5 bases, the J end lost 4 bases, and 12 bases lay between the germline ends. CDR3 sequence: CASSQGHLNQPQHF. For the CDR3, the DNA is TGTGCCAGCAGCCAAGGACACCTTAATCAGCCCCAGCATTTT.